This T cell receptor beta chain was identified in a study of T cells in localized non-small cell lung cancer. Only in-frame clones appear in the TCRdb table, and some are missing; sequencing was by immunoSEQ multiplex PCR. Seen here are 800 or so clones, under 30% observed once, and the top ten hold roughly 21%. The CDR3 contains 14 residues. The germline V and J ends were trimmed by 5 bases and 8 bases, with 18 bases remaining between them. Germline V gene data show CDR1 as MNHGY and CDR2 as SAAAGT. The chain carries TRBV6-8 and TRBJ1-2; possible D gene TRBD1, 6 bases. This receptor was obtained from a female donor older than 55 with stage I squamous cell lung carcinoma. The sample in question was lung tumor tissue, obtained before any cancer treatment. In DNA form, the CDR3 reads TGTGCCAGCAGTGCAACCCTCACAGGGTACGGCTACACCTTC. Translating gives CASSATLTGYGYTF.